This T cell receptor (beta chain) appears in the sequencing data of a study of OX40 agonist ivuxolimab in advanced cancers. About the research overall: Earlier treatment with anti-PD-1, anti-PD-L1 or anti-CTLA-4 was permitted, and about 40% had received some. Three patients responded partially, comprising one with hepatocellular carcinoma and two with cutaneous melanoma. Study-wide points: Averaged across samples, CD8+ T cells carried more expanded clones than CD4+ did. Among the nonresponders, some also had low normalized T-cell clonal expansion.

The CDR3 covers 12 residues. Germline V gene data show CDR1 as SGHRS and CDR2 as YFSETQ. Between the trimmed V and J ends, which lost 4 bases and 4 bases, there was a span of 8 bases. About this clone: As yet, its antigen is unknown.

Sequencing was performed with immunoSEQ multiplex PCR; in TCRdb, only in-frame clones are kept and a portion is missing. The top ten hold roughly 0.56% of the sample, which has some 100,000 clones, roughly 90% seen once. This TCR was recovered from an adult with an advanced solid tumor such as melanoma, head and neck, liver or kidney cancer. The chain couples TRBV5-1 to TRBJ1-2; D may be TRBD1 (5 bases). The sample was CD4+ or CD8+ T cells sorted from blood, taken in a trial of the OX40 agonist ivuxolimab. This CDR3 is CASSRGGYGYTF. The CDR3 nucleotides are TGCGCCAGCAGCCGCGGGGGCTATGGCTACACCTTC.